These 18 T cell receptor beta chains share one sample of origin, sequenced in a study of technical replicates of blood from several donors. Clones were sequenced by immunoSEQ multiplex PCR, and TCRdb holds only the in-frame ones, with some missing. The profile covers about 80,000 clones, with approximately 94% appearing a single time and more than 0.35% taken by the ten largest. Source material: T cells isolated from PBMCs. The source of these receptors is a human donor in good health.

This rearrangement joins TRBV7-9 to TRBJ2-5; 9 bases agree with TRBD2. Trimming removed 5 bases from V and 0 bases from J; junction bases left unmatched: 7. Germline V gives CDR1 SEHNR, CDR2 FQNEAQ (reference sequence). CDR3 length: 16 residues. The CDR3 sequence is CASSPPSGKDQETQYF. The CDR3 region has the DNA TGTGCCAGCAGCCCTCCTAGCGGGAAAGACCAAGAGACCCAGTACTTC.

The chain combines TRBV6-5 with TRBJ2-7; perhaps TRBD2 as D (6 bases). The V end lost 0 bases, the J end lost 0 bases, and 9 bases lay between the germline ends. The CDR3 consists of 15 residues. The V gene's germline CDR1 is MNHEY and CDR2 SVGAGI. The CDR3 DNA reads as TGTGCCAGCAGTTACTCCCGGGAGATCTCCTACGAGCAGTACTTC. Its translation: CASSYSREISYEQYF.

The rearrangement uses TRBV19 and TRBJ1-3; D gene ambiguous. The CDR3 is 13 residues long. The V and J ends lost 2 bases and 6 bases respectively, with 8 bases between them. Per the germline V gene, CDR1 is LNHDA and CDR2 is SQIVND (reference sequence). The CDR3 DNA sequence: TGTGCCAGTAGTATATCCGGGGAAAACACCATATATTTT. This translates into CASSISGENTIYF.

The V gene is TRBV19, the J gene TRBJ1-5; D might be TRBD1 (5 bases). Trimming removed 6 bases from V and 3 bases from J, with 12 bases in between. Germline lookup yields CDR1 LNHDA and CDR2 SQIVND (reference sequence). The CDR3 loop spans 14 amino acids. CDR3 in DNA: TGTGCCAGTAGGCCTACAGGAATCAATCAGCCCCAGCATTTT. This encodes CASRPTGINQPQHF.

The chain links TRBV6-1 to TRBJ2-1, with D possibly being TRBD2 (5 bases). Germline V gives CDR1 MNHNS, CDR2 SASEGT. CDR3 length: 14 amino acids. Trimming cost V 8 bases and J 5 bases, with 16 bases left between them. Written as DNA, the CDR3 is TGTGCCAGCCCCCCGCAGCGGCAGAACAATGAGCAGTTCTTC. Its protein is CASPPQRQNNEQFF.

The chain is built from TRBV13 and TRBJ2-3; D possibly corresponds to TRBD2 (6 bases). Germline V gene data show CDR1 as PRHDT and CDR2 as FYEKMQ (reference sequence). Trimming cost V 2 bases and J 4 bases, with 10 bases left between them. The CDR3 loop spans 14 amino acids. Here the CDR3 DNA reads TGTGCCAGCAGCTTAAGAGGGGAGGCAGATACGCAGTATTTT. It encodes CASSLRGEADTQYF.

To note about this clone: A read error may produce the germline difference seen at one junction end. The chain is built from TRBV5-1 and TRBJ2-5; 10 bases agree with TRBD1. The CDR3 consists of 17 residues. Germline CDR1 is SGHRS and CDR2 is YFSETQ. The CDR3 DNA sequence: TGCGCCGGCAGCTTGGGCGGGACAGGGGTACTCAAAGAGACCCAGTACTTC. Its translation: CAGSLGGTGVLKETQYF.

The CDR3 coding sequence is TGTGCCAGCAGCTCCTCGACAGGAGCGGATACGCAGTATTTT. This sequence encodes CASSSSTGADTQYF. This chain uses TRBV5-4 with TRBJ2-3; D may be TRBD1 (6 bases). The CDR3 has 14 amino acids. In germline, CDR1 is SGHNT, CDR2 YYREEE (reference sequence). Between the trimmed V and J ends, which lost 3 bases and 6 bases, there was a span of 14 bases.

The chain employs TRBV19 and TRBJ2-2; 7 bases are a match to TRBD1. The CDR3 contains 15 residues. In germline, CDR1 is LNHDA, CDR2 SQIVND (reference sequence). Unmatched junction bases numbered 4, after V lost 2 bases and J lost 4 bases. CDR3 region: CASSITGVPTGELFF. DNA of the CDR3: TGTGCCAGTAGTATAACAGGGGTGCCCACCGGGGAGCTGTTTTTT.

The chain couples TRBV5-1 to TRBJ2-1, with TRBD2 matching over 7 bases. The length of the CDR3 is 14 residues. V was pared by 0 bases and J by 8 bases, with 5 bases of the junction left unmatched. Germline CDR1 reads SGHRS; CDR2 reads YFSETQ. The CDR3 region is CASSLGGSGDEQFF. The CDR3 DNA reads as TGCGCCAGCAGCTTGGGCGGGAGTGGAGATGAGCAGTTCTTC.

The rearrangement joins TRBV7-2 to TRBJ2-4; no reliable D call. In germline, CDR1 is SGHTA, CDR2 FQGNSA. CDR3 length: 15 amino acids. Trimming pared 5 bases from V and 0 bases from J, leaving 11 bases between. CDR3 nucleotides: TGTGCCAGCAGCACTACGGCAATAGCCAAAAACATTCAGTACTTC. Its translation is CASSTTAIAKNIQYF.

The CDR3 region is CASSEQGNTEAFF. DNA of the CDR3: TGTGCCAGCAGCGAACAGGGTAACACTGAAGCTTTCTTT. The rearrangement joins TRBV2 to TRBJ1-1, with a possible D match to TRBD1 (6 bases). This CDR3 spans 13 amino acids. Between the trimmed V and J ends, which lost 6 bases and 2 bases, there was a span of 10 bases. Germline V gene sequence: CDR1 SNHLY, CDR2 FYNNEI.

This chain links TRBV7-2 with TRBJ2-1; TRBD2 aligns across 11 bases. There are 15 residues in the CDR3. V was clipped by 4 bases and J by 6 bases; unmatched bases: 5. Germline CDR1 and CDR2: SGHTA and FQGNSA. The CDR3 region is CASSSRLAGTNEQFF. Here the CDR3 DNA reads TGTGCCAGCAGCTCAAGACTAGCGGGAACCAATGAGCAGTTCTTC.

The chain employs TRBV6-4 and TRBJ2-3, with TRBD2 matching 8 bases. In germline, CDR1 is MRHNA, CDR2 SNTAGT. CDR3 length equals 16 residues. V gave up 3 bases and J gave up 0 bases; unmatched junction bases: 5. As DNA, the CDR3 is TGTGCCAGCAGTGAAGGACTAGCCCGGAGCACAGATACGCAGTATTTT. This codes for CASSEGLARSTDTQYF.

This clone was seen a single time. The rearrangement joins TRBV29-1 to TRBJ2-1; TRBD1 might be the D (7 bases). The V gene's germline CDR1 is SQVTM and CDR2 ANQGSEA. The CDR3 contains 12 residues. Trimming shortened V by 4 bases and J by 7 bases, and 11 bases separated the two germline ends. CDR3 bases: TGCAGCGTTGGACAGGGAGGAAATGAGCAGTTCTTC. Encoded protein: CSVGQGGNEQFF.

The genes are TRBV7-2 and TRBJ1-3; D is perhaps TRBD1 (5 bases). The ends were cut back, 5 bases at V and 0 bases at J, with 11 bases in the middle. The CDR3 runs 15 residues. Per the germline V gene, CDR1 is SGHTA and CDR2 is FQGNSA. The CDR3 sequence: CASSRDGGSGNTIYF. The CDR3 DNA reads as TGTGCCAGCAGCAGGGACGGGGGCTCTGGAAACACCATATATTTT.

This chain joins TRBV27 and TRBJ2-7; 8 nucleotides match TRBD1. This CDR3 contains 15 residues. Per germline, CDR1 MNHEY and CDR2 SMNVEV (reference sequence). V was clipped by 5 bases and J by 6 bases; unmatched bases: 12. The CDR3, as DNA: TGTGCCAGCAGTCAAGGAGCAGGGGGCAAATCCGAGCAGTACTTC. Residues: CASSQGAGGKSEQYF.

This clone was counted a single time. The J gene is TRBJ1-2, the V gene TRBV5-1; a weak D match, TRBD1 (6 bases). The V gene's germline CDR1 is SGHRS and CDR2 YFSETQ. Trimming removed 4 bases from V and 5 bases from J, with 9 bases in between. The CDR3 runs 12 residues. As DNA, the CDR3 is TGCGCCAGCAGCCTGGACAGTTATGGCTACACCTTC. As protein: CASSLDSYGYTF.